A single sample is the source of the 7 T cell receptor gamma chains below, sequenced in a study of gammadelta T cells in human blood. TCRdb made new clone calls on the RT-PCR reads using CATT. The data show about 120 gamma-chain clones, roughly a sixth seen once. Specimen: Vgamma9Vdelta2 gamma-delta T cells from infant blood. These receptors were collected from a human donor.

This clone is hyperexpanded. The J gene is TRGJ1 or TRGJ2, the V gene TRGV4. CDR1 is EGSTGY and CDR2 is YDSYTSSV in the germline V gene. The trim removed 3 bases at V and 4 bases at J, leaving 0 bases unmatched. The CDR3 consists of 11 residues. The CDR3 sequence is CATWDYYKKLF. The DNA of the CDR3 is TGTGCCACCTGGGATTATTATAAGAAACTCTTT.

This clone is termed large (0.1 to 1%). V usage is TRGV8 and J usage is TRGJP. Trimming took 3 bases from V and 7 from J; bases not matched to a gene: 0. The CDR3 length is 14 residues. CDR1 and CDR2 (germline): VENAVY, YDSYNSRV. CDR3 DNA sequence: TGTGCCACCTGGGATGAGTTGGGCAAAAAAATCAAGGTATTT. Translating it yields CATWDELGKKIKVF.

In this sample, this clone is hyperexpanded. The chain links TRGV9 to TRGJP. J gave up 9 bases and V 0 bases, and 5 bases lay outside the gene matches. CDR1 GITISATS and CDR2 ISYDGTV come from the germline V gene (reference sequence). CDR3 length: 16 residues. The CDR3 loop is CALWEVRGLGKKIKVF. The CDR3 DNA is TGTGCCTTGTGGGAGGTGAGGGGGTTGGGCAAAAAAATCAAGGTATTT.

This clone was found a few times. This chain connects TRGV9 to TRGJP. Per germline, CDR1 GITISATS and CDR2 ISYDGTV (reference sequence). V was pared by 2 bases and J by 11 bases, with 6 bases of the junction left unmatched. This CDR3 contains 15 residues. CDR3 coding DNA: TGTGCCTTGTGGGAGGCCATCATGGGCAAAAAAATCAAGGTATTT. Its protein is CALWEAIMGKKIKVF.

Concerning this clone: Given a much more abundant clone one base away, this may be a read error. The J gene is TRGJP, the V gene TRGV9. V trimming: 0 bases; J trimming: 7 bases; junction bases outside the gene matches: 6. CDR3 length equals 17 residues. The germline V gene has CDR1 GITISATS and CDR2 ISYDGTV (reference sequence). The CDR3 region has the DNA TGTGCCTTGTGGGAGGTGCAGGAGGAGTTGGGCAAAAAAATCAAGGTATTT. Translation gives CALWEVQEELGKKIKVF.

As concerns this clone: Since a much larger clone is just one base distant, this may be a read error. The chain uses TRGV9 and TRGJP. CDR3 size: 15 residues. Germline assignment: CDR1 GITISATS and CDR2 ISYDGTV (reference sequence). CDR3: CAMWEQELGKKIKVF. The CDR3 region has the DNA TGTGCCATGTGGGAGCAAGAGTTGGGCAAAAAAATCAAGGTATTT.

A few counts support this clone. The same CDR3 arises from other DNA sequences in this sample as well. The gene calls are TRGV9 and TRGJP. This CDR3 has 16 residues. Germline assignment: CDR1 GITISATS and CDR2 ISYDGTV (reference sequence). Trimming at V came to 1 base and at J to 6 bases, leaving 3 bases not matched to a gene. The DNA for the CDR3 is TGTGCCTTGTGGGAGGTCGGAGAGTTGGGCAAAAAAATCAAGGTATTT. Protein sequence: CALWEVGELGKKIKVF.